This TCR beta chain is drawn from a study of beta chain features in type 1 diabetes. General study findings and limits: Among patients with Type 1 diabetes, TCRB CDR3s were moderately but significantly shorter in every one of the four CD4+ subsets.

Of the isolated RNA, all was reverse transcribed, and so the sequenced material was expressed TCRB transcripts. The protocol was immunoSEQ multiplex PCR, while the TCRdb copy is restricted to in-frame clones and leaves out a portion. Of around 690,000 clones listed, 9.5% to 15% are singletons. The germline V and J ends were trimmed by 8 bases and 5 bases, with 9 bases remaining between them. The germline V gene encodes CDR1 MNHNY and CDR2 SVGAGI (reference sequence). CDR3 size: 11 residues. This clone showed up just a few times. The antigen remains undetermined. Sample: naive CD4+ T cells from blood. V usage is TRBV6-6 and J usage is TRBJ2-5, with D perhaps being TRBD1 or TRBD2 (5 bases each). This TCR derives from a man under 40 with type 1 diabetes. CDR3 DNA: TGTGCCAGCGAGGGGCTGGAGACCCAGTACTTC. It specifies CASEGLETQYF.